This TCR beta chain is from a study of human T cells and chemical hapten exposure. Study outcomes and limitations: The study found expanded TCRs formed significantly more large CDR3 similarity clusters than controls. Patch test score rose with PT1 expanded TCR count, significant at thresholds 8, 16 and 32, not 4.

The library attached unique molecular identifiers to individual cDNA molecules. From the RACE reads, TCRdb called clonotypes with MiXCR, one entry per CDR3 protein. The table shows 380,000 or so distinct CDR3 sequences, with approximately 5% occurring only once. The sample's time point: patch test 1, 2 weeks after DPC sensitization. Treatment in this sample: therapeutic diphenylcyclopropenone sensitization with weekly scalp DPC. The study enrolled 18 to 70-year-old alopecia patients suitable for DPC. Ten or more counts support this clonotype. Its antigen is still unknown. V was clipped by 4 bases and J by 4 bases, with 19 bases between them. The CDR3 sequence is 16 residues long. Germline values: CDR1 MGHRA, CDR2 YSYEKL.

This chain links TRBV4-1 with TRBJ1-1, with D perhaps matching TRBD1 (5 bases). The receptor comes from a woman between 45 and 65 years old with alopecia areata. Some clones in this sample may be carry-over from other donors' samples. Sequencing used whole blood, obtained in connection with sensitization to the hapten diphenylcyclopropenone (DPC). As DNA, the CDR3 is TGCGCCAGCAGCCCGATCTTGAGGTCGGGGGGCACTGAAGCTTTCTTT. It translates to CASSPILRSGGTEAFF.